This T cell receptor beta chain was profiled in a study of shared clonotypes between healthy human individuals. The CDR3 extends over 17 amino acids. Germline V gives CDR1 WNHNN, CDR2 SYGVQD (reference sequence). Trimming removed 4 bases from V and 0 bases from J, with 13 bases in between. The repertoire was sequenced with immunoSEQ multiplex PCR; TCRdb's copy has only in-frame clones and lacks some. The profile shows 550,000 to 600,000 clones, around three quarters of them singletons. The sequence came from a woman aged 40-49 years in good health. Some clones in this sample may be carry-over from other donors' samples. V usage is TRBV10-1 and J usage is TRBJ2-6; D is uncertain. The specimen was PBMCs. The CDR3: CASSGTDPYSGANVLTF. CDR3 coding DNA: TGCGCCAGCAGTGGGACGGATCCATACTCTGGGGCCAACGTCCTGACTTTC.